Listed below are T cell receptor beta chains from one sample, sequenced in a study of Graves' ophthalmopathy and Graves' hyperthyroidism. Via MiXCR, TCRdb re-called the multiplex PCR reads, giving one row per CDR3 protein. This table has some 1.1 million distinct CDR3 sequences, approximately 35% appearing once. The sequenced sample was peripheral blood or thyroid tissue (not recorded which). The receptors were sampled from an adult man with Graves' hyperthyroidism. Each CDR3 is given with its conserved first and last residue.

v_call: TRBV2; cdr3_aa: CASSVYGPGYEQYF
v_call: TRBV6-1; cdr3_aa: CASSRDPDTEAFF
v_call: TRBV12-3/TRBV12-4; cdr3_aa: CASSLEAGSRGYEQYF
v_call: TRBV2; cdr3_aa: CASRFQGGDTGELFF
v_call: TRBV19; cdr3_aa: CASSTKTGVNQPQHF
v_call: TRBV12-3/TRBV12-4; cdr3_aa: CASSSRRSQLDEKLFF
v_call: TRBV29-1; cdr3_aa: CSVEEAYEQYF
v_call: TRBV5-4; cdr3_aa: CASSQGATNEKLFF
v_call: TRBV7-8; cdr3_aa: CASSQARDRIYEQYF
v_call: TRBV12-3/TRBV12-4; cdr3_aa: CASSWGGRGEQYF
v_call: TRBV4-3; cdr3_aa: CASSQSGGDTEAFF
v_call: TRBV15; cdr3_aa: CATSRDLETDNQPQHF
v_call: TRBV4-3; cdr3_aa: CASSQDLSNQPQHF
v_call: TRBV10-3; cdr3_aa: CAISERPGGNYGYTF
v_call: TRBV19; cdr3_aa: CASLDRGSETQYF
v_call: TRBV29-1; cdr3_aa: CSGGDRGTPTQYF
v_call: TRBV6-1; cdr3_aa: CASSEARYGYTF
v_call: TRBV2; cdr3_aa: CASTKGDRDYEQYF
v_call: TRBV4-3; cdr3_aa: CASSPYTGNYEQYF
v_call: TRBV7-2; cdr3_aa: CASSLGGSKYEQYF
v_call: TRBV12-3/TRBV12-4; cdr3_aa: CASSAQRLWETQYF
v_call: TRBV5-1; cdr3_aa: CASSTFLGTGLETQYF
v_call: TRBV19; cdr3_aa: CASGVLQGSGQPQHF
v_call: TRBV5-1; cdr3_aa: CASSTLQGMTEAFF
v_call: TRBV11-2; cdr3_aa: CASSSSGEPQHF
v_call: TRBV2; cdr3_aa: CASSVGTATYQPQHF
v_call: TRBV13; cdr3_aa: CASSPRTGENTF
v_call: TRBV10-3; cdr3_aa: CAIRDPGQGAFF
v_call: TRBV4-2; cdr3_aa: CASSLSVLNTGELFF
v_call: TRBV29-1; cdr3_aa: CSAGDGTNTEAFF
v_call: TRBV5-1; cdr3_aa: CASSSGQGNSGANVLTF
v_call: TRBV7-2; cdr3_aa: CASSFRTSGTGTYEQYF
v_call: TRBV5-1; cdr3_aa: CASSHIDRGMNTEAFF
v_call: TRBV6-5; cdr3_aa: CASSPWVGGGNQPQHF
v_call: TRBV10-3; cdr3_aa: CASSIGQFSEKLFF
v_call: TRBV7-9; cdr3_aa: CASSSPGQYFYGYTF
v_call: TRBV10-3; cdr3_aa: CASRQRGYEQYF
v_call: TRBV20-1; cdr3_aa: CSASRQRTDTQYF
v_call: TRBV29-1; cdr3_aa: CSVGTGADSPLHF
v_call: TRBV19; cdr3_aa: CASKGGTWSLINQPQHF
v_call: TRBV7-8; cdr3_aa: CASSLTATRDFIYEQYF
v_call: TRBV2; cdr3_aa: CASKFNLPGVNEKLFF
v_call: TRBV25-1; cdr3_aa: CATNQAPIQGNDGYTF
v_call: TRBV10-3; cdr3_aa: CAIRRDRETRTEAF
v_call: TRBV12-3/TRBV12-4; cdr3_aa: CAGSFPSGRNTGELFF
v_call: TRBV20-1; cdr3_aa: CSTVGGAETQYF
v_call: TRBV5-1; cdr3_aa: CASTPGGGGDEQYF
v_call: TRBV12-3/TRBV12-4; cdr3_aa: CASSTLFGYTF
v_call: TRBV6-1; cdr3_aa: CASEGRMNTGELFF